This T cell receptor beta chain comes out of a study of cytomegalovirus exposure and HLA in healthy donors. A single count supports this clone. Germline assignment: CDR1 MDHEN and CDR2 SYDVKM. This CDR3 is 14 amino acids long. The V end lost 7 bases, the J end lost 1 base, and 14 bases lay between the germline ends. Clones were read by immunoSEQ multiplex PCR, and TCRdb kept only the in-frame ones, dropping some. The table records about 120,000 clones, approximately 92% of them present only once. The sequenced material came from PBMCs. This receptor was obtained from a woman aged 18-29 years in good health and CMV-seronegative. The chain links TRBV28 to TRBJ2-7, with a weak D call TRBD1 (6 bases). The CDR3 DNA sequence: TGTGCCAGCACCCCAGGGGCAGGGTCCTACGAGCAGTACTTC. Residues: CASTPGAGSYEQYF.